The clone carrying this TCR beta chain was counted many times. Its target is unknown. Quantitative 5'-RACE with molecular barcodes produced the TCR beta libraries. TCRdb re-analysed the 5' RACE reads in MiXCR, keeping a single row per CDR3 protein. The sample yields about 130,000 distinct CDR3 sequences, over 6.5% seen once. This sample stems from a study of CD8 T cells in ankylosing spondylitis. Study outcomes and limitations: Among TCR beta sequences, a motif of several highly homologous variants appeared characteristic of ankylosing spondylitis blood. Reportedly, significant enrichment of disease-linked clones occurred in matched ankylosing spondylitis synovial fluid. Before this, some motif variants had been reported in reactive arthritis synovial fluid and blood.

Trimming stripped 2 bases from V and 0 bases from J, with 6 bases between. Germline values: CDR1 SGHRS, CDR2 YFSETQ. The CDR3 sequence is 14 residues long. The V and J genes are TRBV5-1 and TRBJ2-1; D gene unclear. This receptor was obtained from a male donor with ankylosing spondylitis or in good health (not recorded which). Sequences were obtained from blood, either unsorted or a sorted T cell fraction (not recorded which). CDR3 DNA sequence: TGCGCCAGCAGCTTCCATAACTCCTACAATGAGCAGTTCTTC. Protein product: CASSFHNSYNEQFF.